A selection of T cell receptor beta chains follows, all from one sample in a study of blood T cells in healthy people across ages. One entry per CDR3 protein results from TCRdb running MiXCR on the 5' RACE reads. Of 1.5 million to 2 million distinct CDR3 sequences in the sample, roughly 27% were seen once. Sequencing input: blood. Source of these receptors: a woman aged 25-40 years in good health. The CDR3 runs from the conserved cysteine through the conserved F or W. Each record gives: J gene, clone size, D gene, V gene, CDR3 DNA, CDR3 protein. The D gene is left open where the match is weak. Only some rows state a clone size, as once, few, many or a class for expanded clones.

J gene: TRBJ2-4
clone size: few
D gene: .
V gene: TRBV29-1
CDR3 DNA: TGCAGCGTTGACCACCCCCCTGGGGGCAAAAACATTCAGTACTTC
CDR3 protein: CSVDHPPGGKNIQYF

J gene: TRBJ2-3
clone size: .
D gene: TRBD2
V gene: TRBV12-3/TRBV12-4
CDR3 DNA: TGTGCCAGCAGACTAGCGAGAATCCCAGATACGCAGTATTTT
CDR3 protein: CASRLARIPDTQYF

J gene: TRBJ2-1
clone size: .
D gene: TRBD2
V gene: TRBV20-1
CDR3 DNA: TGCAGTGCTAGAGATTTGTTACTAGCGGGAAAGCAGTTCTTC
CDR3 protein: CSARDLLLAGKQFF

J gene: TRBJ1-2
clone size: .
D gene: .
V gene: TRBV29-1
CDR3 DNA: TGCAGCGACGACTCAGGCTATGGCTACACCTTC
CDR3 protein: CSDDSGYGYTF

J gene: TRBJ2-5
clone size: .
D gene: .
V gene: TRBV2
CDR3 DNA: TGTGCCAGCAGTGAACAGGCGGGGAGGATGTTGAATGGGCAGTACTTC
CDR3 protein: CASSEQAGRMLNGQYF

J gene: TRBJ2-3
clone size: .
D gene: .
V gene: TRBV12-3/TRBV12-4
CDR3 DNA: TGTGCCAGCAGTTTGTCCACCGCCGCAGATACGCAGTATTTT
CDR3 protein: CASSLSTAADTQYF

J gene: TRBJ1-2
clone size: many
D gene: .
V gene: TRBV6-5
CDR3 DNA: TGTGCCAGCAATGGACGGCGCACCGAAAACTATGGCTACACCTTC
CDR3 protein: CASNGRRTENYGYTF

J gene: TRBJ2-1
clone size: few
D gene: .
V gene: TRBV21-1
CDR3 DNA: TGTGCCAGCACAAAGGGGAGGACTAGCGGAGGCAATGAGCAGTTCTTC
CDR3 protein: CASTKGRTSGGNEQFF

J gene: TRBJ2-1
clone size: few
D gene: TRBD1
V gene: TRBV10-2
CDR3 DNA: TGCGCCAGCAGTGAGTCCCGGGACAGGGGAAACAATGAGCAGTTCTTC
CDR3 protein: CASSESRDRGNNEQFF

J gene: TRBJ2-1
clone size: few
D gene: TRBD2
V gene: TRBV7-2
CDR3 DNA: TGTGCCAGCAGCCCGTGGGGACTAGCGAACGAGCAGTTCTTC
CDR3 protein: CASSPWGLANEQFF

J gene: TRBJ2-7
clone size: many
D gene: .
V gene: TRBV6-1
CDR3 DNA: TGTGCCAGCAGTGAGGAGGGGGAGAAGGACGAGCAGTACTTC
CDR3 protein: CASSEEGEKDEQYF

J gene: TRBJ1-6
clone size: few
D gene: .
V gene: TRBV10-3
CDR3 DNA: TGTGCCATCAGTGCCAGGGACGGACATAATTCACCCCTCCACTTT
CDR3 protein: CAISARDGHNSPLHF

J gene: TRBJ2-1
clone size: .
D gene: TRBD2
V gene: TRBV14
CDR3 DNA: TGTGCCAGCAGCCAGGAACTAGCGGTCAGAGCGGCCTACAATGAGCAGTTCTTC
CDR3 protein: CASSQELAVRAAYNEQFF

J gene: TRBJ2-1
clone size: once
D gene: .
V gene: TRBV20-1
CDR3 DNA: TGCAGTACTAGCCGACCCCAGCCCCCGGTGCAGTTCTTC
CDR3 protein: CSTSRPQPPVQFF

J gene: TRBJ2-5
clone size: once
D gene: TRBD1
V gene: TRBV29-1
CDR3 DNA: TGCAGCGTTGTGCGGGACAGGGGTCTTAATGAGCAGTACTTC
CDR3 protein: CSVVRDRGLNEQYF

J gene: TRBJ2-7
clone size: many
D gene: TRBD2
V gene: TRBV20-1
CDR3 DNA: TGCAGTGCTCTCGGACTAGCGGGCTACGAGCAGTACTTC
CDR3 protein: CSALGLAGYEQYF

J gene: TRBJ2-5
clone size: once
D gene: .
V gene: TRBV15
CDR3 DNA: TGTGCCACCAGCAGAGATATCGGGCAGGTTGGCCAAGAGACCCAGTACTTC
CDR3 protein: CATSRDIGQVGQETQYF

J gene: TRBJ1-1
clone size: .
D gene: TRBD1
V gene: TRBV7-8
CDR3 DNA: TGTGCCAGCAGCCCTAACCGGGACAGGGGCACTGAAGCTTTCTTT
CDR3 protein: CASSPNRDRGTEAFF

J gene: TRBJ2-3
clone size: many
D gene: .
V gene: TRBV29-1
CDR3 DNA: TGCAGCGTTGCCCTTGCACGCACAGATACGCAGTATTTT
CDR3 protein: CSVALARTDTQYF

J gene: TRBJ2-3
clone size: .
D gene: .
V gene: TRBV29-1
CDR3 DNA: TGCAGCGTTGAAACAGGGGAGGAAGATACGCAGTATTTT
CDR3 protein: CSVETGEEDTQYF

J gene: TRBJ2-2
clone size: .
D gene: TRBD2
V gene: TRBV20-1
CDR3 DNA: TGCAGTGCTCCTCGAGAGGCTAGCGGGAGACTCAACACCGGGGAGCTGTTTTTT
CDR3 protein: CSAPREASGRLNTGELFF

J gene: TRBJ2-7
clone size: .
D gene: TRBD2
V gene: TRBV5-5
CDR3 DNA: TGTGTCAGCAGCTTAGGAGCGGGGATATCCTACGAGCAGTACTTC
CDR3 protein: CVSSLGAGISYEQYF

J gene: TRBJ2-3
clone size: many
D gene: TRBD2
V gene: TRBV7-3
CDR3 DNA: TGTGCCAGCAGCTCGACTAGCGGAAGAAAGTATTTT
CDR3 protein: CASSSTSGRKYF

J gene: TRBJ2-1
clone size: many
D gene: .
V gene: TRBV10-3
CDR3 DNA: TGTGCCATCAGCTCCTCTGGCAATGAGCAGTTCTTC
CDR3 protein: CAISSSGNEQFF

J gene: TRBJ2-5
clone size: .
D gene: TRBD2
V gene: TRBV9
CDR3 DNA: TGTGCCAGCAGCCCCGGGGGGGACCTTCGGGAGACCCAGTACTTC
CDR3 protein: CASSPGGDLRETQYF